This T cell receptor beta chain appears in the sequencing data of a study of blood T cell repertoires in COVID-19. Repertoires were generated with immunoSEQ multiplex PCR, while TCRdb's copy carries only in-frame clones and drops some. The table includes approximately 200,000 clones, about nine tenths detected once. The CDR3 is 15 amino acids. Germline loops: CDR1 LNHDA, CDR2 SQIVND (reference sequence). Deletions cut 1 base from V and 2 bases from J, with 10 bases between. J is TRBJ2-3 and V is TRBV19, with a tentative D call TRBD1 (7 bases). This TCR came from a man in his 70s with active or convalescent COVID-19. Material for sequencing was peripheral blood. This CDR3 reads CASSIAGGHTDTQYF. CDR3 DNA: TGTGCCAGTAGTATAGCAGGGGGGCACACAGATACGCAGTATTTT.